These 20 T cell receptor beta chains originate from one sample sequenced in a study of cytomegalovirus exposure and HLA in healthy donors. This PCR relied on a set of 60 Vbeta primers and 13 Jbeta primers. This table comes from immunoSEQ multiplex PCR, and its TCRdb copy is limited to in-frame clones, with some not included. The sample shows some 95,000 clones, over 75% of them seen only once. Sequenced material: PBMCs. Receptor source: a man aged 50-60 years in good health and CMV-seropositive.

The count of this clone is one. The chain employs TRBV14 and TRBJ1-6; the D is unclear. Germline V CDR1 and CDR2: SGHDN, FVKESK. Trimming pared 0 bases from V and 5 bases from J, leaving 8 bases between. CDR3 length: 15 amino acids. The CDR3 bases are TGTGCCAGCAGCCAAGACATTAGTAATAATTCACCCCTCCACTTT. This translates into CASSQDISNNSPLHF.

The CDR3 here is CASSGGGTGVTEAFF. The CDR3 region has the DNA TGCGCCAGCAGCGGAGGGGGGACAGGGGTCACTGAAGCTTTCTTT. The chain couples TRBV5-1 to TRBJ1-1; TRBD1 aligns across 10 bases. Germline V lookup: CDR1 SGHRS, CDR2 YFSETQ. The CDR3 has 15 residues. After removal of 4 bases from V and 4 bases from J, the junction contained 7 bases not matched to a gene.

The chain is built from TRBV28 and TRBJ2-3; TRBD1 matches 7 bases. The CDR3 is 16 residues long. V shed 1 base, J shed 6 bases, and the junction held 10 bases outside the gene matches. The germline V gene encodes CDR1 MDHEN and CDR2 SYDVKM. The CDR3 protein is CASSLSDSSRGDTQYF. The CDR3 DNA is TGTGCCAGCAGTTTATCCGACAGCTCCAGGGGGGATACGCAGTATTTT.

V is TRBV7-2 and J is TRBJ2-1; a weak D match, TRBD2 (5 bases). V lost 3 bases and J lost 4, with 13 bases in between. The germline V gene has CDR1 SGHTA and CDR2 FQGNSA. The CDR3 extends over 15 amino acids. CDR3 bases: TGTGCCAGCAGCTTTCGGGGAGTTCCATACAATGAGCAGTTCTTC. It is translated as CASSFRGVPYNEQFF.

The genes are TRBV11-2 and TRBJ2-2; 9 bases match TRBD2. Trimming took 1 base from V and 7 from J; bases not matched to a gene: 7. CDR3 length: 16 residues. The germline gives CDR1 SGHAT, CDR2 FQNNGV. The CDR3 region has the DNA TGTGCCAGCAGCTTAGTCGGCGGGGGGGGAATCGGGGAGCTGTTTTTT. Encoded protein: CASSLVGGGGIGELFF.

The CDR3 DNA is TGTGCCAGCAGTTTGGAGGGGTTGGGAGCTAATGAAAAACTGTTTTTT. It specifies CASSLEGLGANEKLFF. J is TRBJ1-4 and V is TRBV28, with D maybe TRBD1 (5 bases). This CDR3 region has 16 residues. The germline CDR1 and CDR2 sequences are MDHEN and SYDVKM. The ends were cut back, 3 bases at V and 3 bases at J, with 14 bases in the middle. The full variable domain, rest sourced from reference TRBV28 and TRBJ1-4, is DVKVTQSSRYLVKRTGEKVFLECVQDMDHENMFWYRQDPGLGLRLIYFSYDVKMKEKGDIPEGYSVSREKKERFSLILESASTNQTSMYLCASSLEGLGANEKLFFGSGTQLSVL.

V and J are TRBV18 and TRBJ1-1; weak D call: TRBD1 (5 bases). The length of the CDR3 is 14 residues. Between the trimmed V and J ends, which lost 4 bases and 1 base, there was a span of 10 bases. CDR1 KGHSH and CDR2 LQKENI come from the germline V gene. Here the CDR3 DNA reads TGTGCCAGCTCACTGGGACTGTCGAACACTGAAGCTTTCTTT. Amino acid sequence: CASSLGLSNTEAFF. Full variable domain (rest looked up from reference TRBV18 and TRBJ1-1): NAGVMQNPRHLVRRRGQEARLRCSPMKGHSHVYWYRQLPEEGLKFMVYLQKENIIDESGMPKERFSAEFPKEGPSILRIQQVVRGDSAAYFCASSLGLSNTEAFFGQGTRLTVV.

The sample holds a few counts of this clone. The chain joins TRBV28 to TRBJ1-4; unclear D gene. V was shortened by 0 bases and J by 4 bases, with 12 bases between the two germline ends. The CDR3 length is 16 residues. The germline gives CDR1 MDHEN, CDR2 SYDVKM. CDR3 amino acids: CASSLWEGMDNEKLFF. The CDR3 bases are TGTGCCAGCAGTTTATGGGAGGGCATGGATAATGAAAAACTGTTTTTT.

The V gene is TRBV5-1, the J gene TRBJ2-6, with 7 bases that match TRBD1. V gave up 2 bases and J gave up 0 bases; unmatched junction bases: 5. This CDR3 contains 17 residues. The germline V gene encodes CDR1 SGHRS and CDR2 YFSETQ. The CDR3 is CASSFKTGHSGANVLTF. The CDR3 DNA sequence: TGCGCCAGCAGCTTCAAGACAGGGCACTCTGGGGCCAACGTCCTGACTTTC.

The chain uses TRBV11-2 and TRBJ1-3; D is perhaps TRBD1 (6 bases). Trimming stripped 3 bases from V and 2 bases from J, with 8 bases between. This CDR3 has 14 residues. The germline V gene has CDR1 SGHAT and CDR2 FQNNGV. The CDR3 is CASSLAGAGNTIYF. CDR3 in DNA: TGTGCCAGCAGCTTGGCAGGGGCTGGAAACACCATATATTTT.

CDR3 coding DNA: TGCGCCAGCAGCTTGGATACTAGCGGGGGGGCAAATGAGCAGTTCTTC. Protein product: CASSLDTSGGANEQFF. The chain is built from TRBV5-1 and TRBJ2-1; 13 bases fit TRBD2. CDR1 and CDR2 from the germline V gene are SGHRS and YFSETQ. The V gene end was trimmed by 0 bases and the J gene end by 7 bases; junction bases not matched to a gene: 4. The CDR3 loop spans 16 amino acids.

The CDR3 loop reads CASSLGGSGLETQYF. CDR3 DNA sequence: TGCGCCAGCAGCTTGGGTGGGTCCGGGTTAGAGACCCAGTACTTC. The genes are TRBV5-1 and TRBJ2-5, with D hard to call. Trimming cost V 0 bases and J 4 bases, with 13 bases left between them. In germline, CDR1 is SGHRS, CDR2 YFSETQ. The CDR3 is 15 amino acids.

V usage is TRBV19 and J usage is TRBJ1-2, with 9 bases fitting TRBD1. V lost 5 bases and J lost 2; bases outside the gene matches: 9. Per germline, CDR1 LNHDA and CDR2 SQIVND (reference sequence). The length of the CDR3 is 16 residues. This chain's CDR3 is CASSSGGTGYNYGYTF. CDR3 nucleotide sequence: TGTGCCAGTAGTTCGGGCGGGACAGGGTACAACTATGGCTACACCTTC.

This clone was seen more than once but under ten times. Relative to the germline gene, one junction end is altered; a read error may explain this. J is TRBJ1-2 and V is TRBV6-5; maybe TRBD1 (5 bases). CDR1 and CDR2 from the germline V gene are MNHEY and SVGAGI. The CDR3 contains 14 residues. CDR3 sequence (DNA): TGTGCCAGCAGTTACTCGATCCAGGGTGGTGGCTACCCCTTC. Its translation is CASSYSIQGGGYPF.

The CDR3 nucleotides are TGTGCCAGCAGTAACACAGGGGGCGGCACTGAAGCTTTCTTT. This translates into CASSNTGGGTEAFF. The rearrangement uses TRBV6-5 and TRBJ1-1, with TRBD1 matching over 9 bases. The CDR3 consists of 14 residues. CDR1 and CDR2 (germline): MNHEY, SVGAGI. V shed 5 bases, J shed 4 bases, and the junction held 5 bases outside the gene matches.

The CDR3 spells CASSAGTGRAGGYTF. CDR3 in DNA: TGTGCCAGCAGTGCCGGGACAGGGAGAGCGGGTGGCTACACCTTC. This chain joins TRBV6-5 and TRBJ1-2, with TRBD1 matching 9 bases. The germline V gene has CDR1 MNHEY and CDR2 SVGAGI. V was pared by 5 bases and J by 7 bases, with 11 bases of the junction left unmatched. The length of the CDR3 is 15 residues.

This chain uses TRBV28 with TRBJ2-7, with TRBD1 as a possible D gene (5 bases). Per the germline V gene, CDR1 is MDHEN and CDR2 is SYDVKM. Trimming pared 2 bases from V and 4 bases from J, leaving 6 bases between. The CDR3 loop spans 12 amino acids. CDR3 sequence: CASSLKGYEQYF. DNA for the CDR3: TGTGCCAGCAGTTTAAAGGGGTACGAGCAGTACTTC.

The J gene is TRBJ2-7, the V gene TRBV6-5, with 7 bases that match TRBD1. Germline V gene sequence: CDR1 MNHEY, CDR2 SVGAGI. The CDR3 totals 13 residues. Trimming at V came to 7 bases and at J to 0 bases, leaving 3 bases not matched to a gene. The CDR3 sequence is CASIGTASYEQYF. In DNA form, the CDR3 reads TGTGCCAGCATAGGGACAGCCTCCTACGAGCAGTACTTC.

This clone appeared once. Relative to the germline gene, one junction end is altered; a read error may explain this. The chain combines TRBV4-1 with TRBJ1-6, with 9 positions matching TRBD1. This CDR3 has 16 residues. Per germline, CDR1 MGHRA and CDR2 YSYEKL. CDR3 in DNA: TGCGCCAGCAGCCACTCAACAGGGGGCAATCGTTCACCCCTCAACTTT. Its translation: CASSHSTGGNRSPLNF.

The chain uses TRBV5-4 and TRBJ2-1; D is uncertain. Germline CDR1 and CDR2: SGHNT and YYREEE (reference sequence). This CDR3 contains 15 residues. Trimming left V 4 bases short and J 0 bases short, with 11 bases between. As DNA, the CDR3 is TGTGCCAGCAGCCCATCTTTGAGCTCCTACAATGAGCAGTTCTTC. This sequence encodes CASSPSLSSYNEQFF.